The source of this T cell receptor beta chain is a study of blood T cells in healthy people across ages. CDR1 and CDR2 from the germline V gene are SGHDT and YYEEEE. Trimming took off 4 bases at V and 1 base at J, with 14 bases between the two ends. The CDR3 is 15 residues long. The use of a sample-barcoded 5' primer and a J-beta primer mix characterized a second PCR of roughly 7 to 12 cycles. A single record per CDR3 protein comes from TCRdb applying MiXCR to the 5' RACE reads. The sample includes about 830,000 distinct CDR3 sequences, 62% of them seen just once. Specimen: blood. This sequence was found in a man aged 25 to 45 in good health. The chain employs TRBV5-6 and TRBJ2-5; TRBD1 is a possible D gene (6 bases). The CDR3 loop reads CASSPDTGIQETQYF. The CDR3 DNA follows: TGTGCCAGCAGCCCAGACACAGGGATCCAAGAGACCCAGTACTTC. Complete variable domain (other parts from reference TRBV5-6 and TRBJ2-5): DAGVTQSPTHLIKTRGQQVTLRCSPKSGHDTVSWYQQALGQGPQFIFQYYEEEERQRGNFPDRFSGHQFPNYSSELNVNALLLGDSALYLCASSPDTGIQETQYFGPGTRLLVL.